This T cell receptor (beta chain) was observed in a study of early T cells in non-severe SARS-CoV-2 infection. After removal of 2 bases from V and 8 bases from J, the junction contained 14 bases not matched to a gene. This CDR3 spans 17 amino acids. The germline CDR1 and CDR2 sequences are MNHEY and SVGEGT. Unique molecular identifiers were attached to individual cDNA molecules. MiXCR, run by TCRdb on the 5' RACE reads, gives a single entry per CDR3 protein. The sample includes fewer than 65,000 distinct CDR3 sequences, roughly 8% of them seen just once. This sequence was found in an adult who was a healthcare worker with PCR-confirmed SARS-CoV-2 infection or an uninfected control (not recorded which). The source was whole blood, collected at baseline. The genes are TRBV6-2 or TRBV6-3 and TRBJ2-3, with 9 bases identical to TRBD2. The CDR3 loop reads CASSYRTLGTSITTQYF. The DNA for the CDR3 is TGTGCCAGCAGTTACCGTACCTTGGGGACTAGCATAACTACGCAGTATTTT.